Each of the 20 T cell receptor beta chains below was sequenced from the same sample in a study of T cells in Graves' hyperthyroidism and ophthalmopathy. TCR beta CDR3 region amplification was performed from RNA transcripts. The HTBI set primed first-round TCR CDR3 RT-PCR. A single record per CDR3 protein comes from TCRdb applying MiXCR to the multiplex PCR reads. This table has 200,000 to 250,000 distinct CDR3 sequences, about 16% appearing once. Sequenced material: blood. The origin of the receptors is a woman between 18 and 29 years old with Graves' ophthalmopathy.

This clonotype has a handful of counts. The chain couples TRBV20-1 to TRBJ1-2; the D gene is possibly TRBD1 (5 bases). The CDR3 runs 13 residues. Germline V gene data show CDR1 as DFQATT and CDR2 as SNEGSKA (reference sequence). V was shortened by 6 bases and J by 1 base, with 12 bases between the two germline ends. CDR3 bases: TGCAGTGCAAGGGACGACAATAACTATGGCTACACCTTC. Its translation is CSARDDNNYGYTF.

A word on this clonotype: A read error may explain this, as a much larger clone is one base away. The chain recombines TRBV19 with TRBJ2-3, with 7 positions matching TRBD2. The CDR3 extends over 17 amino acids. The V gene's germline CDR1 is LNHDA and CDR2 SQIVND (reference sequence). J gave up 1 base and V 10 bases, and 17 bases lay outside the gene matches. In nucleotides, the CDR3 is TGTGCCACTTCCATGCGGTGGGGGGGGGGTGGCACAGATACGCAGTATTTT. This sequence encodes CATSMRWGGGGTDTQYF.

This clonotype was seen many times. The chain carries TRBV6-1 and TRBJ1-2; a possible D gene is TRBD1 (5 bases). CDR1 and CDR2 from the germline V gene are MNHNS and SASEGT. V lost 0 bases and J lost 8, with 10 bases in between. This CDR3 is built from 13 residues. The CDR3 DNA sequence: TGTGCCAGCAGTGAAGCGGCAGGGAGGGGCTACACCTTC. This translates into CASSEAAGRGYTF.

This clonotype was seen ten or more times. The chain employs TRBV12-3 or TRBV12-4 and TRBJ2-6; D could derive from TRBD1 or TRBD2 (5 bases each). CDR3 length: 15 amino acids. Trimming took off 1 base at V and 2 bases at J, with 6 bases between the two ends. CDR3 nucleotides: TGTGCCAGCAGTTTAGTGGGGGCTGGGGCCAACGTCCTGACTTTC. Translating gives CASSLVGAGANVLTF.

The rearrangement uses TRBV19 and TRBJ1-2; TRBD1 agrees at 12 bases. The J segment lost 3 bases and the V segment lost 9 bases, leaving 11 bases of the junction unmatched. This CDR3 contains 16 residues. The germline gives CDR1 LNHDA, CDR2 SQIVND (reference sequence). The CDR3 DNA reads TGTGCCAGCTTCACTCCGGGACAGGGGGCCGACTATGGCTACACCTTC. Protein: CASFTPGQGADYGYTF.

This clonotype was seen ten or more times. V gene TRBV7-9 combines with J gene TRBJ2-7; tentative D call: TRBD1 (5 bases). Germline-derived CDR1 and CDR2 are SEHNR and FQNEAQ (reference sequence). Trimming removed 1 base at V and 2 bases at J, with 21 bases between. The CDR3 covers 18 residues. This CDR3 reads CASSLVLGTGVKTYEQYF. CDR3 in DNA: TGTGCCAGCAGCTTAGTTTTAGGTACAGGAGTTAAAACCTACGAGCAGTACTTC.

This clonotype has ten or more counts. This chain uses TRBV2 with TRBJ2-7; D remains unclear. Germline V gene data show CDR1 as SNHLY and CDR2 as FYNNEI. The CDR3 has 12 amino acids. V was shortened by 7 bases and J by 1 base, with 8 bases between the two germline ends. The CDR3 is CASNGRSYEQYF. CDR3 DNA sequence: TGTGCCAGCAACGGGCGGTCCTACGAGCAGTACTTC.

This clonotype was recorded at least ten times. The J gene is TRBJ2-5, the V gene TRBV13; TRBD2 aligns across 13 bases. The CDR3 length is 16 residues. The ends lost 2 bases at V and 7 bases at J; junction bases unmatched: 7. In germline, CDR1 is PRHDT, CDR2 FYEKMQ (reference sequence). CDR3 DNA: TGTGCCAGCAGCTTAAAAGGACTAGCGGGAGCCGGGACCCAGTACTTC. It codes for CASSLKGLAGAGTQYF.

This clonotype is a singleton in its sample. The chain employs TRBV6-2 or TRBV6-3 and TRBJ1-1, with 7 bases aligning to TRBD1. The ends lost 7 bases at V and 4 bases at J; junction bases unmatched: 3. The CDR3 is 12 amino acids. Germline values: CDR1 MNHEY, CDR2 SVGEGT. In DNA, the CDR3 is TGTGCCAGCATCAGACAGGGCACTGAAGCTTTCTTT. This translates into CASIRQGTEAFF.

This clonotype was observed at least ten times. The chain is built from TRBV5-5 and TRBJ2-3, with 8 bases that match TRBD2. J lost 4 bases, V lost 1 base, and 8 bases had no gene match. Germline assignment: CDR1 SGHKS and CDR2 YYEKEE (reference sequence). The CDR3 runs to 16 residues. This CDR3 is CASSLYIAGRSDTQYF. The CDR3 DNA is TGTGCCAGCAGCTTGTATATAGCGGGGAGATCAGATACGCAGTATTTT.

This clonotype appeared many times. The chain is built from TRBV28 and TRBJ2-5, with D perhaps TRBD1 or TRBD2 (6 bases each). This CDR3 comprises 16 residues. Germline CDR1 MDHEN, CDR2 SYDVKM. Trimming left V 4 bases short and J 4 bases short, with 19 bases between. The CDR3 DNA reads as TGTGCCAGCAGTTACGTTGTCGGGGGCGGTTCAGAGACCCAGTACTTC. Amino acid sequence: CASSYVVGGGSETQYF. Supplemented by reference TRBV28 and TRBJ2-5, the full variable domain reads DVKVTQSSRYLVKRTGEKVFLECVQDMDHENMFWYRQDPGLGLRLIYFSYDVKMKEKGDIPEGYSVSREKKERFSLILESASTNQTSMYLCASSYVVGGGSETQYFGPGTRLLVL.

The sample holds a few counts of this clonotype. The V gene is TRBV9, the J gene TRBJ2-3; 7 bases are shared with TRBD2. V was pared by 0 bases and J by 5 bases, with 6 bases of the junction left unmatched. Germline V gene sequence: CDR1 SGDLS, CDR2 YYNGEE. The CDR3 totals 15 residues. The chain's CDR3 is CASSVGGRALDTQYF. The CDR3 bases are TGTGCCAGCAGCGTAGGGGGGAGGGCCTTAGATACGCAGTATTTT.

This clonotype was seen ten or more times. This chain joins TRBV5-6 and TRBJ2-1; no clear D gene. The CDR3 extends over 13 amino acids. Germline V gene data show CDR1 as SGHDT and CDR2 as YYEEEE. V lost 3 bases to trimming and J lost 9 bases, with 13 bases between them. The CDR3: CASSSFRFVEQFF. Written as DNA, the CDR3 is TGTGCCAGCAGCTCGTTTAGGTTCGTTGAGCAGTTCTTC.

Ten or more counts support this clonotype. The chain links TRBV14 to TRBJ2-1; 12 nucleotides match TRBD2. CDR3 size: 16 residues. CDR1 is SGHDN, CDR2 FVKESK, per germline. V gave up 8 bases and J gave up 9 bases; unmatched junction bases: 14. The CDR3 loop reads CASSSGGAWFSTEQFF. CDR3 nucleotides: TGTGCCAGCTCTAGCGGGGGGGCCTGGTTCAGCACTGAGCAGTTCTTC.

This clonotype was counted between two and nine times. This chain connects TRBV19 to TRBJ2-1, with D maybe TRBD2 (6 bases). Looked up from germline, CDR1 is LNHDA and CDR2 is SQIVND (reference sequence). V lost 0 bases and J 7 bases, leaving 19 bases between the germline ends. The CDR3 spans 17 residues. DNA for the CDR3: TGTGCCAGTAGTATAGATCATACCCCCGGGGGATCTAATGAGCAGTTCTTC. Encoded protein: CASSIDHTPGGSNEQFF.

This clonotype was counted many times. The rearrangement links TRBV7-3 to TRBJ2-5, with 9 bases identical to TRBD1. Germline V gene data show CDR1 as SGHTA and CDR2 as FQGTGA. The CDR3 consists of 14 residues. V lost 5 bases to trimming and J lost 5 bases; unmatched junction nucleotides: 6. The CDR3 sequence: CASSATGGYETQYF. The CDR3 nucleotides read TGTGCCAGCAGCGCGACAGGGGGGTATGAGACCCAGTACTTC.

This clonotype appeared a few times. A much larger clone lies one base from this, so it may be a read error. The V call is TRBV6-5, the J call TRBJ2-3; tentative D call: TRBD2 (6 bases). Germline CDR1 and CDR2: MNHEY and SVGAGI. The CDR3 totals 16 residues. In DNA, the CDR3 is TGTGCCAGCAGTCACTATGCTAGCGCCTCCACAGATGCGCAGTATTTT. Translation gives CASSHYASASTDAQYF.

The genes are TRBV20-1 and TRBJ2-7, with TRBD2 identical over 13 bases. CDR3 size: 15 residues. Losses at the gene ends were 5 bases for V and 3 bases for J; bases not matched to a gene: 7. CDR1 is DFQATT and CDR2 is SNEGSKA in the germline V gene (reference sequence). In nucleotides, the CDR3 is TGCAGTGCTTCCGGGACTAGCGGGGACCACTACGAGCAGTACTTC. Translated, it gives CSASGTSGDHYEQYF.

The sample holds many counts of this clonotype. The CDR3 DNA is TGTGCCAGCAGCTTGGTAGGGACTACCAACTATGGCTACACCTTC. It encodes CASSLVGTTNYGYTF. The rearrangement uses TRBV5-5 and TRBJ1-2; weak D call: TRBD1 (5 bases). Germline loops: CDR1 SGHKS, CDR2 YYEKEE (reference sequence). V lost 0 bases and J lost 2, with 11 bases in between. The length of the CDR3 is 15 residues.

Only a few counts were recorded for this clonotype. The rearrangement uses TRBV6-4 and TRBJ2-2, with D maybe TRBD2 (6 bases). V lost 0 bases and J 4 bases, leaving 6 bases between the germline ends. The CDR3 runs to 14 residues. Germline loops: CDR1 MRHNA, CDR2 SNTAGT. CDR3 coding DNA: TGTGCCAGCAGTGACTCCGGGAGCACCGGGGAGCTGTTTTTT. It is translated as CASSDSGSTGELFF.